Below are 25 T cell receptor beta chains sequenced from a single sample in a study of cytomegalovirus exposure and HLA in healthy donors. It was with 60 Vbeta and 13 Jbeta primers that the PCR ran. The table came from immunoSEQ multiplex PCR; TCRdb's copy has only in-frame clones and leaves some out. The sample has under 130,000 clones; about 78% are singletons. Sequenced material: PBMCs. Receptor source: a man aged 25 to 40 in good health and CMV-seronegative.

The chain has TRBV5-4 and TRBJ2-5; 7 bases fit TRBD1. CDR3 length: 13 residues. The germline V gene encodes CDR1 SGHNT and CDR2 YYREEE (reference sequence). With V trimmed by 3 bases and J by 3 bases, 2 bases remained unmatched. The DNA for the CDR3 is TGTGCCAGCAGCTATGGACAGGAAGAGACCCAGTACTTC. Its protein is CASSYGQEETQYF.

The chain recombines TRBV5-4 with TRBJ1-6, with TRBD1 as a possible D gene (5 bases). Per germline, CDR1 SGHNT and CDR2 YYREEE (reference sequence). This CDR3 is built from 15 residues. Trimming pared 3 bases from V and 8 bases from J, leaving 15 bases between. CDR3 in DNA: TGTGCCAGCAGCTCGAATAATAGGGGTGATTCACCCCTCCACTTT. Translating gives CASSSNNRGDSPLHF. Supplemented by reference TRBV5-4 and TRBJ1-6, the full variable domain reads ETGVTQSPTHLIKTRGQQVTLRCSSQSGHNTVSWYQQALGQGPQFIFQYYREEENGRGNFPPRFSGLQFPNYSSELNVNALELDDSALYLCASSSNNRGDSPLHFGNGTRLTVT.

The chain joins TRBV6-5 to TRBJ1-2; 8 nucleotides line up with TRBD1. Per the germline V gene, CDR1 is MNHEY and CDR2 is SVGAGI. Trimming at V came to 5 bases and at J to 7 bases, leaving 3 bases not matched to a gene. The CDR3 totals 12 residues. The CDR3, as DNA: TGTGCCAGCAGTGCAGGGGGCCTTGGCTACACCTTC. It encodes CASSAGGLGYTF.

The V gene is TRBV5-5, the J gene TRBJ2-7; a possible D gene is TRBD2 (6 bases). Between the trimmed V and J ends, which lost 5 bases and 0 bases, there was a span of 15 bases. The germline gives CDR1 SGHKS, CDR2 YYEKEE (reference sequence). The CDR3 extends over 15 amino acids. In DNA form, the CDR3 reads TGTGCCAGCAGTGATGGAGGGACCTCCTCCTACGAGCAGTACTTC. It is translated as CASSDGGTSSYEQYF.

This rearrangement joins TRBV11-2 to TRBJ2-1; D is possibly TRBD2 (7 bases). Trimming removed 7 bases from V and 9 bases from J, with 19 bases in between. Germline V gives CDR1 SGHAT, CDR2 FQNNGV. This CDR3 is 14 amino acids long. The CDR3 is CASTPAAGAGEQFF. CDR3 coding DNA: TGTGCCAGCACCCCTGCGGCGGGGGCGGGTGAGCAGTTCTTC.

V and J are TRBV7-9 and TRBJ1-1; possible D gene TRBD1, 5 bases. V was shortened by 1 base and J by 5 bases, with 11 bases between the two germline ends. CDR1 and CDR2 (germline): SEHNR, FQNEAQ (reference sequence). The CDR3 is 14 residues long. The CDR3 here is CASSLGSGVTEAFF. CDR3 nucleotide sequence: TGTGCCAGCAGCTTAGGTTCGGGGGTTACTGAAGCTTTCTTT.

The chain couples TRBV9 to TRBJ1-2, with a possible D match to TRBD1 (6 bases). This CDR3 comprises 14 residues. The germline V and J ends were trimmed by 0 bases and 5 bases, with 11 bases remaining between them. Germline V CDR1 and CDR2: SGDLS, YYNGEE. The CDR3 coding sequence is TGTGCCAGCAGCGTAGGTGGCAGGGGATATGGCTACACCTTC. Its protein is CASSVGGRGYGYTF.

This clone appeared a few times. The CDR3 region has the DNA TGTGCCACCAGCATTGCACAGGGGATTACTAGCACAGATACGCAGTATTTT. Its protein is CATSIAQGITSTDTQYF. The gene calls are TRBV15 and TRBJ2-3; 7 positions agree with TRBD1. V shed 4 bases and J 0 bases; nucleotides not matched to a gene: 10. Germline V gene lookup returns CDR1 LNHNV and CDR2 YYDKDF (reference sequence). This CDR3 spans 17 amino acids. The variable domain in full, with the rest retrieved from reference TRBV15 and TRBJ2-3, is DAMVIQNPRYQVTQFGKPVTLSCSQTLNHNVMYWYQQKSSQAPKLLFHYYDKDFNNEADTPDNFQSRRPNTSFCFLDIRSPGLGDTAMYLCATSIAQGITSTDTQYFGPGTRLTVL.

The CDR3 coding sequence is TGTGCCAGCAGCTTCCGTACAGGCCAAGAGACCCAGTACTTC. It specifies CASSFRTGQETQYF. The chain has TRBV7-2 and TRBJ2-5, with D possibly matching TRBD1 (5 bases). V was shortened by 3 bases and J by 1 base, with 9 bases between the two germline ends. The CDR3 consists of 14 residues. Per germline, CDR1 SGHTA and CDR2 FQGNSA.

This sequence joins TRBV5-1 and TRBJ2-3; TRBD2 matches 9 bases. V was clipped by 3 bases and J by 6 bases; unmatched bases: 5. The CDR3 consists of 14 residues. Germline V gives CDR1 SGHRS, CDR2 YFSETQ. DNA of the CDR3: TGCGCCAGCAGCTGGGCCCTAGCGGGGGATACGCAGTATTTT. The encoded protein is CASSWALAGDTQYF.

This clone was counted only a few times. The chain couples TRBV7-2 to TRBJ2-1; TRBD2 matches 12 bases. The CDR3 consists of 17 residues. Germline loops: CDR1 SGHTA, CDR2 FQGNSA. The V gene end was trimmed by 2 bases and the J gene end by 3 bases; junction bases not matched to a gene: 5. CDR3 in DNA: TGTGCCAGCAGCTTAACGACTAGCGGGAGCCTCTACAATGAGCAGTTCTTC. Translated, it gives CASSLTTSGSLYNEQFF.

The V and J genes are TRBV14 and TRBJ2-7, with D perhaps matching TRBD2 (7 bases). CDR3 length: 14 residues. Per germline, CDR1 SGHDN and CDR2 FVKESK. Trimming stripped 4 bases from V and 2 bases from J, with 12 bases between. The CDR3 sequence: CASSLMGGPYEQYF. As DNA, the CDR3 is TGTGCCAGCAGCCTGATGGGGGGGCCCTACGAGCAGTACTTC.

This rearrangement joins TRBV6-1 to TRBJ1-1; 7 bases align to TRBD1. The CDR3 runs 13 residues. V was pared by 2 bases and J by 4 bases, with 1 base of the junction left unmatched. Germline V gives CDR1 MNHNS, CDR2 SASEGT. The CDR3 here is CASSEWTGTEAFF. CDR3 coding DNA: TGTGCCAGCAGTGAATGGACAGGCACTGAAGCTTTCTTT.

V is TRBV5-1 and J is TRBJ2-5; the match to TRBD1 covers 11 bases. Trimming took 0 bases from V and 2 from J; bases not matched to a gene: 6. The CDR3 spans 17 residues. Germline CDR1 SGHRS, CDR2 YFSETQ. CDR3: CASSLGGTGGLQETQYF. The CDR3 DNA reads as TGCGCCAGCAGCTTGGGAGGGACAGGGGGGCTGCAAGAGACCCAGTACTTC.

The rearrangement links TRBV28 to TRBJ1-1; D is unclear. The germline CDR1 and CDR2 sequences are MDHEN and SYDVKM. The CDR3 spans 13 residues. Deletions cut 2 bases from V and 2 bases from J, with 6 bases between. CDR3 sequence: CASSLPGNTEAFF. DNA of the CDR3: TGTGCCAGCAGTTTACCAGGAAACACTGAAGCTTTCTTT.

The V and J genes are TRBV6-5 and TRBJ2-7, with TRBD2 as a possible D gene (5 bases). The CDR3 spans 15 residues. The ends were cut back, 2 bases at V and 4 bases at J, with 15 bases in the middle. CDR1 MNHEY and CDR2 SVGAGI come from the germline V gene. The CDR3 loop is CASSYVGLGEYEQYF. CDR3 bases: TGTGCCAGCAGTTACGTAGGACTGGGAGAGTACGAGCAGTACTTC.

This clone was counted only a few times. The rearrangement uses TRBV16 and TRBJ1-2; D might be TRBD1 (6 bases). The CDR3 runs 14 residues. V lost 0 bases, J lost 8 bases, and 13 bases lay in between. Looked up from germline, CDR1 is KGHSY and CDR2 is FQNENV. CDR3 residues: CASSQSRGGVGYTF. CDR3 DNA: TGTGCCAGCAGCCAATCCAGGGGTGGGGTCGGCTACACCTTC.

A word on this clone: One end of the junction does not line up with germline, which may come from a read error. This chain connects TRBV5-4 to TRBJ2-7; 12 bases are shared with TRBD2. The germline gives CDR1 SGHNT, CDR2 YYREEE (reference sequence). This CDR3 has 15 amino acids. The CDR3 loop reads CASSRTSGNSYEQCF. CDR3 nucleotide sequence: TGTGCCAGCAGCCGGACTAGCGGGAACTCCTACGAGCAGTGCTTC.

This chain uses TRBV7-2 with TRBJ2-7; 9 bases are a match to TRBD1. Looked up from germline, CDR1 is SGHTA and CDR2 is FQGNSA. Trimming took 5 bases from V and 2 from J; bases not matched to a gene: 7. CDR3 size: 15 residues. The CDR3 coding sequence is TGTGCCAGCAGCACGGGACAGGGAGGGCCCTACGAGCAGTACTTC. Its protein is CASSTGQGGPYEQYF.

J is TRBJ2-2 and V is TRBV19; possibly TRBD1 for D (5 bases). CDR1 LNHDA and CDR2 SQIVND come from the germline V gene (reference sequence). The CDR3 length is 16 residues. The V end lost 3 bases, the J end lost 0 bases, and 11 bases lay between the germline ends. This chain's CDR3 is CASSILPTANTGELFF. CDR3 bases: TGTGCCAGTAGTATTCTGCCGACAGCGAACACCGGGGAGCTGTTTTTT.

V is TRBV9 and J is TRBJ2-7; D is undetermined. Germline CDR1 is SGDLS and CDR2 is YYNGEE. Between the trimmed V and J ends, which lost 0 bases and 6 bases, there was a span of 13 bases. CDR3 length: 14 amino acids. CDR3: CASSVGALEGEQYF. The CDR3 coding sequence is TGTGCCAGCAGCGTAGGGGCCCTGGAAGGCGAGCAGTACTTC.

The rearrangement links TRBV4-1 to TRBJ2-7, with TRBD2 identical over 13 bases. Unmatched junction bases numbered 12, after V lost 0 bases and J lost 7 bases. Per germline, CDR1 MGHRA and CDR2 YSYEKL. The CDR3 is 18 amino acids. The DNA of the CDR3 is TGCGCCAGCAGCCAAGAGGGGGGACTAGCGGGACTCCTCGGGGAGCAGTACTTC. Translated: CASSQEGGLAGLLGEQYF.

The V and J genes are TRBV6-5 and TRBJ1-3; maybe TRBD1 (5 bases). The CDR3 is made up of 16 amino acids. Deletions cut 4 bases from V and 3 bases from J, with 16 bases between. Per germline, CDR1 MNHEY and CDR2 SVGAGI. CDR3 DNA sequence: TGTGCCAGCAGTTCGGTAGCCAGGGCGGATGGAAACACCATATATTTT. It translates to CASSSVARADGNTIYF.

CDR3: CASSLDTTGVTGELFF. The CDR3 region has the DNA TGCGCCAGCAGCTTGGACACTACGGGAGTCACCGGGGAGCTGTTTTTT. V usage is TRBV5-1 and J usage is TRBJ2-2, with TRBD2 as a possible D gene (6 bases). With 0 bases removed from V and 4 bases from J, the gap between germline ends came to 13 bases. CDR3 size: 16 residues. Germline V lookup: CDR1 SGHRS, CDR2 YFSETQ.

V is TRBV7-8 and J is TRBJ1-2; TRBD1 might be the D (6 bases). CDR3 length: 15 residues. V shed 4 bases and J shed 5 bases, with 17 bases lying between them. Germline-derived CDR1 and CDR2 are SGHVS and FQNEAQ. Here the CDR3 reads CASSSLRGSGYGYTF. The CDR3 DNA reads TGTGCCAGCAGCTCCCTGAGGGGGTCGGGGTATGGCTACACCTTC.